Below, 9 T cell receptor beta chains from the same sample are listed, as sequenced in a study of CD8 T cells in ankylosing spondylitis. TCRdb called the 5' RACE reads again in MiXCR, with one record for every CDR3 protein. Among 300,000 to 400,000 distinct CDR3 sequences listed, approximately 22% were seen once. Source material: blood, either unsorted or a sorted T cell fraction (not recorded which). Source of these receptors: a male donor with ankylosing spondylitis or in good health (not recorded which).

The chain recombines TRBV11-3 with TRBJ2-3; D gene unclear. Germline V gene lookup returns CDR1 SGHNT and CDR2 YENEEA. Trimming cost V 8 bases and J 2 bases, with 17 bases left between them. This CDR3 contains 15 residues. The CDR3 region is CASSLVGYYTDTQYF. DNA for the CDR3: TGTGCCAGCTCACTTGTGGGCTATTACACAGATACGCAGTATTTT.

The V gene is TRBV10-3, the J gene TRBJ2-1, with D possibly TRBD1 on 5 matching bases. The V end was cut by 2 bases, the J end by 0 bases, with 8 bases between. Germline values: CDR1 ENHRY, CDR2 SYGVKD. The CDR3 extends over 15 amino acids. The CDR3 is CAISELGPSYNEQFF. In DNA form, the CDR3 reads TGTGCCATCAGTGAGCTGGGGCCCTCCTACAATGAGCAGTTCTTC.

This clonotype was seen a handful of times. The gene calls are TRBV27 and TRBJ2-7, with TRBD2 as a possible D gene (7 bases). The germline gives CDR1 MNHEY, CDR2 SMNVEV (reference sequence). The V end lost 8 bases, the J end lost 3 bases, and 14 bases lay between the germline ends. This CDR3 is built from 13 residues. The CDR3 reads CASSREGGYEQYF. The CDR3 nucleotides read TGTGCCAGCTCCAGGGAGGGGGGCTACGAGCAGTACTTC.

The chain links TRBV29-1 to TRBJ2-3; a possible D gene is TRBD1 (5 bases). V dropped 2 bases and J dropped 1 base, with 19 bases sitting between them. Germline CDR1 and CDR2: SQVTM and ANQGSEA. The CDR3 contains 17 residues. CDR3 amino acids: CSVEPPAGSAGTDTQYF. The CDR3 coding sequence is TGCAGCGTTGAACCCCCGGCAGGGTCGGCTGGCACAGATACGCAGTATTTT.

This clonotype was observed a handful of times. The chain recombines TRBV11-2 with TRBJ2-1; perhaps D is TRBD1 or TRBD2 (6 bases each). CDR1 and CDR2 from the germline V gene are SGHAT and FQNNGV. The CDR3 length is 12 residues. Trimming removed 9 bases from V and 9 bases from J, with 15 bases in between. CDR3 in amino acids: CASTGGLGEQFF. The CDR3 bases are TGTGCCAGTACCGGGGGCTTGGGTGAGCAGTTCTTC.

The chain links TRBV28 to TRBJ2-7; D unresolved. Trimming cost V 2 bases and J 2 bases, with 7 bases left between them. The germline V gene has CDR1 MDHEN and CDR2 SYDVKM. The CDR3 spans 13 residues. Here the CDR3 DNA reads TGTGCCAGCAGTTTAATGTCGACCTACGAGCAGTACTTC. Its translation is CASSLMSTYEQYF.

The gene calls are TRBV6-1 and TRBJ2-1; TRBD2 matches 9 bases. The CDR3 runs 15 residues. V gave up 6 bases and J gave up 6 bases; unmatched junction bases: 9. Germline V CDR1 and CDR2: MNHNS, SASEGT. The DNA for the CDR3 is TGTGCCAGCAGACCGATTAGCGGGGGCGGCAATGAGCAGTTCTTC. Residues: CASRPISGGGNEQFF.

This chain's CDR3 is CSGQGKNTEAFF. CDR3 coding DNA: TGCAGCGGACAGGGAAAGAACACTGAAGCTTTCTTT. The chain carries TRBV29-1 and TRBJ1-1; 7 nucleotides line up with TRBD1. This CDR3 has 12 amino acids. The germline gives CDR1 SQVTM, CDR2 ANQGSEA. V was clipped by 7 bases and J by 1 base; unmatched bases: 3.

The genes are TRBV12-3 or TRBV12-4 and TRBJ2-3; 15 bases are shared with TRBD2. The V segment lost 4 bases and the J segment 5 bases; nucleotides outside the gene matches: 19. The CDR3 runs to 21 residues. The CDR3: CASSSLEPTGLAGGPRDTQYF. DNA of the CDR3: TGTGCCAGCAGTTCGCTAGAACCGACCGGACTAGCGGGGGGGCCCCGAGATACGCAGTATTTT.